This TCR beta chain appears in the sequencing data of a study of cytomegalovirus exposure and HLA in healthy donors. Vbeta (60) and Jbeta (13) primers were used in the PCR. Data came from immunoSEQ multiplex PCR; TCRdb stores just in-frame clones and leaves some out. The top ten clones hold roughly 3.1% of a sample with 200,000 to 250,000 clones, approximately 80% of them seen once. With 5 bases clipped from V and 9 bases from J, the junction kept 12 bases outside the gene matches. Germline V gene lookup returns CDR1 SEHNR and CDR2 FQNEAQ (reference sequence). The length of the CDR3 is 16 residues. V is TRBV7-9 and J is TRBJ2-1; 11 positions match TRBD2. This clonotype originated in a man under 40 in good health and CMV-seronegative. The sample taken for sequencing was PBMCs. CDR3 region: CASSPTLAGGQSEQFF. In nucleotides, the CDR3 is TGTGCCAGCAGCCCTACCCTAGCGGGGGGTCAAAGTGAGCAGTTCTTC.